This TCR beta chain is from a study of T cell repertoires in cytomegalovirus infection. For the study at large: Carrying CMV and the relevant HLA type showed in public TCR beta signatures.

Concerning this clonotype: Its specificity is not known. At one end, the junction sequence differs from germline, possibly due to a read error.

This CDR3 region has 17 residues. Germline CDR1 reads MGHRA; CDR2 reads YSYEKL. Via MiXCR, TCRdb re-called the reads, giving one row per CDR3 protein. The sample includes about 920,000 distinct CDR3 sequences, around 30% seen only once; the top ten take 11% to 15%. The source material was cultured CD8+ T cells from PBMCs, sampled from culture after CMV antigen stimulation. The rearrangement uses TRBV4-1 and TRBJ2-1, with D tentatively TRBD1 (5 bases). This clonotype originated in a human donor in good health (CMV status not recorded). Some clones in this sample may be carry-over from other donors' samples. CDR3 sequence (DNA): TGCGTCAGCAGCCAAGGGGTATCCCCTAGCTCCTACAATGAGCAGTTCTTC. Translated, it gives CVSSQGVSPSSYNEQFF.